Listed below are T cell receptor beta chains from one sample, sequenced in a study of cytomegalovirus exposure and HLA in healthy donors. TCRdb's table, derived via immunoSEQ multiplex PCR, lists solely in-frame clones and lacks some. The data show roughly 120,000 clones, approximately 80% seen once. Input material: PBMCs. These receptors were collected from a woman in her twenties or thirties in good health and CMV-seronegative. Both conserved end residues are part of each CDR3. The order of the fields is D gene, clone size, V gene, J gene, CDR3 protein, CDR3 DNA. D genes are given only for firm matches. Rows may omit the clone size; those that give it use once, few, many or a size class.

TRBD2	.	TRBV7-3	TRBJ2-3	CASSASGRATDTQYF	TGTGCCAGCAGCGCGAGCGGGAGGGCTACAGATACGCAGTATTTT
.	.	TRBV2	TRBJ2-6	CASSVSSGANVLTF	TGTGCCAGCAGTGTTTCATCTGGGGCCAACGTCCTGACTTTC
TRBD1	.	TRBV30	TRBJ1-2	CAWTGTGAYGYTF	TGTGCCTGGACCGGGACAGGGGCCTATGGCTACACCTTC
.	.	TRBV7-2	TRBJ2-1	CASSLLQGTREQFF	TGTGCCAGCAGCCTCCTACAGGGAACGCGGGAGCAGTTCTTC
TRBD1	.	TRBV7-6	TRBJ1-2	CASSLAQGEGYTF	TGTGCCAGCAGCTTAGCTCAGGGGGAGGGCTACACCTTC
TRBD1	few	TRBV6-4	TRBJ1-3	CASRTLWDRDSPSGNTIYF	TGTGCCAGCAGAACTCTCTGGGACAGGGACTCCCCCTCTGGAAACACCATATATTTT
TRBD2	.	TRBV10-2	TRBJ2-3	CASFGLAGWTSTDTQYF	TGCGCCAGTTTCGGGCTAGCGGGCTGGACTAGCACAGATACGCAGTATTTT
.	.	TRBV27	TRBJ2-7	CASSLVTKWSYEQYF	TGTGCCAGCAGTTTAGTGACAAAATGGTCTTACGAGCAGTACTTC
TRBD2	.	TRBV27	TRBJ2-1	CASSPGLVEFF	TGTGCCAGCAGTCCAGGACTAGTGGAGTTCTTC
.	once	TRBV14	TRBJ2-1	CASSQVAGLDEQFF	TGTGCCAGCAGCCAAGTTGCAGGGTTGGATGAGCAGTTCTTC
TRBD2	.	TRBV6-5	TRBJ2-3	CASSYELAVSTDTQYF	TGTGCCAGCAGTTACGAGCTAGCGGTTAGCACAGATACGCAGTATTTT
.	.	TRBV30	TRBJ2-7	CAWSPQLGGYEQYF	TGTGCCTGGAGTCCACAGTTAGGGGGATACGAGCAGTACTTC
TRBD2	.	TRBV4-3	TRBJ2-1	CASSQSGFGLADNEQFF	TGCGCCAGCAGCCAATCAGGTTTCGGACTAGCGGACAATGAGCAGTTCTTC
TRBD2	once	TRBV12-5	TRBJ2-1	CASAGLAGDNEQFF	TGTGCTAGTGCCGGACTAGCGGGGGACAATGAGCAGTTCTTC
TRBD2	.	TRBV7-2	TRBJ2-7	CASSLSALAGQQPSYEQYF	TGTGCCAGCAGCTTATCAGCACTAGCGGGACAACAACCCTCCTACGAGCAGTACTTC
TRBD1	.	TRBV30	TRBJ1-5	CAWSSSGQGPLGQPQHF	TGTGCCTGGAGTTCGTCTGGACAGGGCCCTTTGGGTCAGCCCCAGCATTTT
TRBD1	.	TRBV12-5	TRBJ2-2	CASGLGTGGTGELFF	TGTGCTAGTGGTTTGGGGACAGGCGGAACCGGGGAGCTGTTTTTT
.	.	TRBV28	TRBJ2-5	CASRRTGPGEQYF	TGTGCCAGCAGGCGGACAGGTCCGGGGGAGCAGTACTTC
.	.	TRBV5-1	TRBJ1-2	CASSHGQTYGYTF	TGCGCCAGCAGCCACGGACAGACCTATGGCTACACCTTC
.	.	TRBV5-6	TRBJ2-7	CASSPNRHSYEQYF	TGTGCCAGCAGCCCGAACAGGCACTCCTACGAGCAGTACTTC
.	.	TRBV30	TRBJ1-3	CAWSVQWAGGNTIYF	TGTGCCTGGAGTGTACAGTGGGCAGGGGGAAACACCATATATTTT
.	.	TRBV5-6	TRBJ2-2	CASSLGANTGELFF	TGTGCCAGCAGCTTGGGGGCCAACACCGGGGAGCTGTTTTTT
.	once	TRBV2	TRBJ2-6	CASSEEGAPLSGANVLTF	TGTGCCAGCAGTGAAGAAGGGGCCCCTCTCTCTGGGGCCAACGTCCTGACTTTC
TRBD2	.	TRBV28	TRBJ2-7	CASSRTSSGIGDEQYF	TGTGCCAGCAGCCGAACCTCTAGCGGGATCGGGGACGAGCAGTACTTC
TRBD1	.	TRBV5-4	TRBJ1-1	CASSLGQGRTEAFF	TGTGCCAGCAGCCTGGGACAGGGTCGCACTGAAGCTTTCTTT
TRBD2	.	TRBV9	TRBJ2-7	CASSVSTSGYEQYF	TGTGCCAGCAGCGTCTCCACTAGCGGTTACGAGCAGTACTTC
TRBD1	.	TRBV7-2	TRBJ1-2	CASSLGTGTGADYGYTF	TGTGCCAGCAGCTTAGGAACCGGGACAGGGGCCGACTATGGCTACACCTTC
TRBD2	.	TRBV2	TRBJ2-3	CASRRLAGGDTQYF	TGTGCCAGCAGGCGACTAGCGGGAGGGGATACGCAGTATTTT
TRBD2	.	TRBV18	TRBJ2-5	CASSPRSPSGYQETQYF	TGTGCCAGCTCACCAAGATCGCCTAGCGGGTACCAAGAGACCCAGTACTTC
.	.	TRBV11-2	TRBJ2-7	CASSLLLADYEQYF	TGTGCCAGCAGCTTACTACTAGCAGATTACGAGCAGTACTTC
TRBD1	.	TRBV28	TRBJ1-4	CASSSTDRGNEKLFF	TGTGCCAGCAGTTCAACCGACAGGGGGAATGAAAAACTGTTTTTT
TRBD1	.	TRBV7-2	TRBJ1-1	CASSSDGTGLNTEAFF	TGTGCCAGCAGCTCAGACGGGACAGGGCTGAACACTGAAGCTTTCTTT
TRBD1	.	TRBV28	TRBJ2-7	CASSLGDRDNEQYF	TGTGCCAGCAGTTTAGGGGACAGGGATAACGAGCAGTACTTC
.	.	TRBV29-1	TRBJ1-1	CSVTVDRGTEAFF	TGCAGCGTCACCGTGGACAGAGGGACTGAAGCTTTCTTT
.	.	TRBV7-9	TRBJ2-5	CASSLARGSGAQETQYF	TGTGCCAGCAGCTTAGCGAGGGGTAGCGGAGCGCAAGAGACCCAGTACTTC
TRBD2	.	TRBV5-5	TRBJ2-2	CASQGASGRRTGELFF	TGTGCCAGCCAGGGGGCTAGCGGGAGGAGGACCGGGGAGCTGTTTTTT
.	.	TRBV19	TRBJ2-2	CASSTVGTAVGGELFF	TGTGCCAGTAGTACCGTCGGGACTGCCGTTGGCGGGGAGCTGTTTTTT
TRBD2	.	TRBV28	TRBJ2-3	CASSSAGDYRTDTQYF	TGTGCCAGCAGTTCAGCGGGGGACTACCGCACAGATACGCAGTATTTT
TRBD1	.	TRBV5-1	TRBJ2-7	CASSLDETGSSEQYF	TGCGCCAGCAGCTTGGATGAGACAGGGTCCAGCGAGCAGTACTTC
.	.	TRBV2	TRBJ2-7	CASRGQSSLHEQYF	TGTGCCAGCAGAGGACAGTCGAGCCTTCACGAGCAGTACTTC
TRBD1	.	TRBV19	TRBJ1-5	CASSIDYRGGNQPQHF	TGTGCCAGTAGTATAGATTACAGGGGAGGCAATCAGCCCCAGCATTTT